This entry lists 29 T cell receptor beta chains sequenced from one sample in a study of cytomegalovirus exposure and HLA in healthy donors. The PCR made use of 60 Vbeta and 13 Jbeta primers. The data were produced by immunoSEQ multiplex PCR, yet TCRdb's version contains in-frame clones alone and is incomplete. The top ten clones hold 2.5% to 3% of a sample with about 160,000 clones, 65% to 80% of them seen once. Sample: PBMCs. These receptors were collected from a woman in her forties or fifties in good health and CMV-seropositive.

The rearrangement uses TRBV5-1 and TRBJ2-5; 8 bases line up with TRBD1. The CDR3 is 15 residues long. Germline trimming cut 4 bases from V and 5 bases from J; bases unmatched to any gene: 10. CDR1 is SGHRS, CDR2 YFSETQ, per germline. As DNA, the CDR3 is TGCGCCAGCAGCCCGACAGGGGAGCCTGTCGAGACCCAGTACTTC. This translates into CASSPTGEPVETQYF.

The chain has TRBV6-5 and TRBJ2-7; 7 bases map to TRBD1. The CDR3 runs 14 residues. Unmatched junction bases numbered 3, after V lost 4 bases and J lost 0 bases. Germline values: CDR1 MNHEY, CDR2 SVGAGI. In nucleotides, the CDR3 is TGTGCCAGCAGTTTACAGGGGTACTCCTACGAGCAGTACTTC. This sequence encodes CASSLQGYSYEQYF.

The rearrangement links TRBV5-1 to TRBJ2-5; TRBD2 aligns across 10 bases. V shed 4 bases and J 2 bases; nucleotides not matched to a gene: 14. The germline CDR1 and CDR2 sequences are SGHRS and YFSETQ. The CDR3 is 18 residues long. The CDR3 loop is CASSPAALAGGRQETQYF. DNA of the CDR3: TGCGCCAGCAGCCCCGCGGCCTTAGCGGGGGGCCGACAAGAGACCCAGTACTTC.

The chain joins TRBV2 to TRBJ1-4; TRBD1 matches 8 bases. The CDR3 contains 16 residues. V was clipped by 6 bases and J by 3 bases; unmatched bases: 9. The V gene's germline CDR1 is SNHLY and CDR2 FYNNEI. The CDR3 spells CASRVSQGAANEKLFF. The DNA for the CDR3 is TGTGCCAGCAGGGTGAGCCAGGGGGCGGCTAATGAAAAACTGTTTTTT.

A single count supports this clone. Other DNA sequences in the same sample also yield this CDR3. The chain employs TRBV18 and TRBJ1-1, with D possibly TRBD1 on 6 matching bases. Germline V CDR1 and CDR2: KGHSH, LQKENI. CDR3 length equals 13 residues. Trimming pared 4 bases from V and 1 base from J, leaving 7 bases between. CDR3 coding DNA: TGTGCCAGCTCACTACAGGGGAACACTGAAGCTTTCTTT. This sequence encodes CASSLQGNTEAFF.

The chain couples TRBV6-5 to TRBJ2-2; 7 nucleotides align to TRBD2. This CDR3 is 14 amino acids long. V lost 2 bases and J lost 6; bases outside the gene matches: 3. The germline gives CDR1 MNHEY, CDR2 SVGAGI. The CDR3 nucleotides read TGTGCCAGCAGTTACGGGGCGGGGGCCGGGGAGCTGTTTTTT. Translation: CASSYGAGAGELFF.

The J gene is TRBJ2-3, the V gene TRBV5-5; 12 bases map to TRBD2. V trimming: 2 bases; J trimming: 4 bases; junction bases outside the gene matches: 8. CDR1 and CDR2 (germline): SGHKS, YYEKEE (reference sequence). This CDR3 region has 17 residues. CDR3 residues: CASSFTRTSGVADTQYF. The CDR3 region has the DNA TGTGCCAGCAGCTTTACTAGGACTAGCGGGGTCGCAGATACGCAGTATTTT.

J is TRBJ2-7 and V is TRBV4-2; 10 bases are shared with TRBD1. The CDR3 is 17 amino acids. The germline gives CDR1 LGHNA, CDR2 YNFKEQ. V lost 0 bases to trimming and J lost 5 bases; unmatched junction nucleotides: 10. The CDR3 DNA sequence: TGTGCCAGCAGCCAAGATATTTTAATGGGACAGGGGAACGAGCAGTACTTC. Translated, it gives CASSQDILMGQGNEQYF.

The count of this clone is one. V and J are TRBV7-3 and TRBJ2-2; D gene unclear. Deletions cut 1 base from V and 2 bases from J, with 5 bases between. The CDR3 consists of 14 residues. Germline CDR1 SGHTA, CDR2 FQGTGA. For the CDR3, the DNA is TGTGCCAGCAGCTTAAACAGAAACACCGGGGAGCTGTTTTTT. Residues: CASSLNRNTGELFF.

This chain joins TRBV7-8 and TRBJ2-5; D is possibly TRBD2 (7 bases). The V end lost 7 bases, the J end lost 4 bases, and 13 bases lay between the germline ends. The CDR3 length is 13 residues. The germline V gene encodes CDR1 SGHVS and CDR2 FQNEAQ. The CDR3 here is CASIPGGGETQYF. CDR3 DNA sequence: TGTGCCAGCATCCCGGGGGGCGGAGAGACCCAGTACTTC.

V is TRBV5-6 and J is TRBJ1-1; tentatively, D is TRBD1 (5 bases). Per the germline V gene, CDR1 is SGHDT and CDR2 is YYEEEE. The CDR3 contains 16 residues. Trimming took off 3 bases at V and 0 bases at J, with 15 bases between the two ends. The CDR3 region has the DNA TGTGCCAGCAGCTCTCTTGTAAGGGGCGTGAACACTGAAGCTTTCTTT. Encoded protein: CASSSLVRGVNTEAFF.

J is TRBJ2-5 and V is TRBV30; maybe TRBD1 (5 bases). V lost 2 bases and J lost 2, with 9 bases in between. The germline V gene has CDR1 GTSNPN and CDR2 SVGIG (reference sequence). This CDR3 is built from 13 residues. DNA of the CDR3: TGTGCCTGGAGTTCGGACAAACAAGAGACCCAGTACTTC. Its protein product is CAWSSDKQETQYF. Drawing the rest from reference TRBV30 and TRBJ2-5, the complete variable domain is SQTIHQWPATLVQPVGSPLSLECTVEGTSNPNLYWYRQAAGRGLQLLFYSVGIGQISSEVPQNLSASRPQDRQFILSSKKLLLSDSGFYLCAWSSDKQETQYFGPGTRLLVL.

The V and J genes are TRBV6-6 and TRBJ1-6; TRBD1 aligns across 7 bases. CDR1 is MNHNY, CDR2 SVGAGI, per germline (reference sequence). The CDR3 spans 15 residues. The ends lost 6 bases at V and 4 bases at J; junction bases unmatched: 6. CDR3 sequence reads: CASRPPGQYNSPLHF. CDR3 nucleotide sequence: TGTGCCAGCAGGCCTCCGGGACAGTATAATTCACCCCTCCACTTT.

This clone came up a few times. This rearrangement joins TRBV5-8 to TRBJ1-2; 7 nucleotides agree with TRBD1. V lost 4 bases, J lost 7 bases, and 19 bases stayed unmatched. Germline lookup yields CDR1 SGHTS and CDR2 YDEGEE. This CDR3 has 17 amino acids. The CDR3 sequence is CASSIWTGKTVPAGYTF. Here the CDR3 DNA reads TGTGCCAGCAGCATCTGGACAGGCAAGACGGTTCCGGCTGGCTACACCTTC.

The V gene is TRBV6-1, the J gene TRBJ1-1, with D possibly being TRBD1 (6 bases). CDR1 is MNHNS and CDR2 is SASEGT in the germline V gene. The CDR3 is made up of 13 amino acids. V lost 6 bases and J lost 3, with 11 bases in between. The CDR3 region has the DNA TGTGCCAGCAGACGAGAGGGGGACACTGAAGCTTTCTTT. This encodes CASRREGDTEAFF.

This clone was found a few times. V is TRBV5-1 and J is TRBJ2-2; 8 bases are shared with TRBD2. The CDR3 runs to 16 residues. Looked up from germline, CDR1 is SGHRS and CDR2 is YFSETQ. The ends lost 0 bases at V and 6 bases at J; junction bases unmatched: 7. CDR3 residues: CASSLGGTSRAGELFF. The CDR3 DNA reads as TGCGCCAGCAGCTTGGGGGGGACTAGTCGAGCCGGGGAGCTGTTTTTT.

V and J are TRBV6-5 and TRBJ2-5; TRBD1 agrees at 9 bases. The CDR3 is 14 amino acids. From germline, CDR1 is MNHEY and CDR2 SVGAGI. V trimming: 6 bases; J trimming: 5 bases; junction bases outside the gene matches: 7. CDR3 sequence: CASSPTGGKETQYF. Here the CDR3 DNA reads TGTGCCAGCAGCCCGACAGGGGGAAAGGAGACCCAGTACTTC.

The gene calls are TRBV5-1 and TRBJ1-5, with 9 bases lining up with TRBD1. V shed 0 bases, J shed 10 bases, and the junction held 5 bases outside the gene matches. The CDR3 extends over 14 amino acids. Germline V lookup: CDR1 SGHRS, CDR2 YFSETQ. CDR3 nucleotides: TGCGCCAGCAGCTTGGGGGACAGGGTCAGCCCCCAGCATTTT. Protein product: CASSLGDRVSPQHF.

J is TRBJ1-2 and V is TRBV6-1; a possible D gene is TRBD1 (5 bases). The CDR3 loop spans 13 amino acids. Trimming left V 7 bases short and J 7 bases short, with 16 bases between. From germline, CDR1 is MNHNS and CDR2 SASEGT. The CDR3 DNA reads as TGTGCCAGCACTCCCAGGGTCCTCTCTGGCTACACCTTC. Residues: CASTPRVLSGYTF.

This chain connects TRBV7-9 to TRBJ1-1, with 9 bases lining up with TRBD1. After removal of 1 base from V and 7 bases from J, the junction contained 1 base not matched to a gene. This CDR3 contains 13 residues. CDR1 is SEHNR, CDR2 FQNEAQ, per germline (reference sequence). The DNA for the CDR3 is TGTGCCAGCAGCTTAGGGGGACAGGGTGAAGCTTTCTTT. This translates into CASSLGGQGEAFF.

This sequence joins TRBV15 and TRBJ2-7; 8 bases match TRBD2. Germline V CDR1 and CDR2: LNHNV, YYDKDF (reference sequence). V was pared by 0 bases and J by 3 bases, with 10 bases of the junction left unmatched. The CDR3 extends over 17 amino acids. The CDR3 is CATSRDKSPSGLYEQYF. The CDR3 DNA reads TGTGCCACCAGCAGAGATAAGTCTCCTAGCGGGCTCTACGAGCAGTACTTC.

The V gene is TRBV5-6, the J gene TRBJ1-5; weak D call: TRBD1 (5 bases). Germline CDR1 and CDR2: SGHDT and YYEEEE. V shed 4 bases and J shed 2 bases, with 19 bases lying between them. This CDR3 comprises 17 residues. CDR3 coding DNA: TGTGCCAGCAGCACCCAAGGCGGGGGGAGCGGCAATCAGCCCCAGCATTTT. It yields the protein CASSTQGGGSGNQPQHF.

This clone occurred a few times. The junction shows a germline mismatch at one end, possibly a read error. CDR3: CASTLGGTGPYEQYF. In nucleotides, the CDR3 is TGTGCCAGCACCTTAGGGGGGACAGGCCCCTACGAGCAGTACTTC. This chain joins TRBV7-9 and TRBJ2-5, with 8 bases that match TRBD1. The J call may not be correct, given that the DNA end is closer to TRBJ2-7. This CDR3 region has 15 residues. CDR1 is SEHNR and CDR2 is FQNEAQ in the germline V gene (reference sequence).

The rearrangement links TRBV19 to TRBJ1-1, with 8 bases matching TRBD1. The CDR3 totals 14 residues. J was trimmed by 1 base and V by 6 bases; bases with no gene match: 4. Germline-derived CDR1 and CDR2 are LNHDA and SQIVND (reference sequence). The CDR3 coding sequence is TGTGCCAGTAGCCGACAGGGGCCGAACACTGAAGCTTTCTTT. This sequence encodes CASSRQGPNTEAFF.

The chain carries TRBV5-5 and TRBJ1-6; 7 bases map to TRBD1. The germline V gene encodes CDR1 SGHKS and CDR2 YYEKEE (reference sequence). The CDR3 extends over 13 amino acids. The V gene end was trimmed by 5 bases and the J gene end by 10 bases; junction bases not matched to a gene: 6. In DNA, the CDR3 is TGTGCCAGCAGTAGACAGGGATGGTCACCCCTCCACTTT. It encodes CASSRQGWSPLHF.

The rearrangement links TRBV18 to TRBJ1-6; D not certain. The CDR3 has 16 amino acids. Germline loops: CDR1 KGHSH, CDR2 LQKENI. V gave up 0 bases and J gave up 8 bases, with 14 bases separating them. CDR3 sequence reads: CASSPPFGSEDSPLHF. CDR3 DNA sequence: TGTGCCAGCTCACCACCGTTTGGGTCTGAGGATTCACCCCTCCACTTT.

The chain links TRBV10-3 to TRBJ2-4, with D possibly being TRBD2 (5 bases). The germline gives CDR1 ENHRY, CDR2 SYGVKD. Trimming left V 2 bases short and J 8 bases short, with 13 bases between. The CDR3 loop spans 14 amino acids. CDR3 in amino acids: CAISEPGERDIQYF. The CDR3, as DNA: TGTGCCATCAGTGAGCCCGGGGAGAGGGACATTCAGTACTTC.

There are a few counts of this clone. The V gene is TRBV6-5, the J gene TRBJ1-4; 8 bases match TRBD1. This CDR3 spans 15 amino acids. CDR1 and CDR2 (germline): MNHEY, SVGAGI. V lost 6 bases and J lost 7; bases outside the gene matches: 10. The chain's CDR3 is CASRDQGALPEKLFF. For the CDR3, the DNA is TGTGCCAGCAGAGACCAGGGGGCGCTTCCTGAAAAACTGTTTTTT.

The chain carries TRBV7-7 and TRBJ2-5; 12 bases are a match to TRBD2. The J segment lost 4 bases and the V segment lost 5 bases, leaving 5 bases of the junction unmatched. The CDR3 is made up of 15 amino acids. Germline CDR1 reads SSHAT; CDR2 reads FNYEAQ (reference sequence). CDR3 amino acids: CASSPGLAGTETQYF. The CDR3 DNA follows: TGTGCCAGCAGCCCCGGACTAGCGGGGACAGAGACCCAGTACTTC.